This TCR beta chain stems from a study of control samples from healthy donors and cancer patients. This table comes from immunoSEQ multiplex PCR, and its TCRdb copy is limited to in-frame clones, with some not included. The sample contains roughly 400,000 clones, 75% to 95% of which appear only once. V was pared by 2 bases and J by 4 bases, with 11 bases between. The CDR3 covers 14 residues. The germline gives CDR1 SGHTA, CDR2 FQGNSA. The receptor comes from a man aged 35 to 55 with head and neck cancer. Material for sequencing was PBMCs. The chain employs TRBV7-2 and TRBJ1-1, with TRBD1 as a possible D gene (5 bases). CDR3 sequence: CASSLLGQGTEAFF. The CDR3 region has the DNA TGTGCCAGCAGCTTATTGGGGCAGGGCACTGAAGCTTTCTTT.